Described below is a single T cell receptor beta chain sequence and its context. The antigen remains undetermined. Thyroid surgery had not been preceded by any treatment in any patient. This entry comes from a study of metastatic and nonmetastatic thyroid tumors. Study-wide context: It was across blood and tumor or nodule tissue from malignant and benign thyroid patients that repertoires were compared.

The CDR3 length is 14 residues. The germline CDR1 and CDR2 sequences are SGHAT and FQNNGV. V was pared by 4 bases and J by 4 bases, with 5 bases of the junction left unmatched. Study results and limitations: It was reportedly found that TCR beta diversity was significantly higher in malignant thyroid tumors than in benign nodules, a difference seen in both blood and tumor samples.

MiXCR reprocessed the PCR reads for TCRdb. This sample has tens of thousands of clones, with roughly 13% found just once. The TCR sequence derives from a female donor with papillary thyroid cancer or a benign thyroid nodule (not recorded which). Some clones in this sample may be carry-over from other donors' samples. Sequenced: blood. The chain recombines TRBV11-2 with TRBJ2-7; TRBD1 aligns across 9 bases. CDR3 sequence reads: CASSSPGQGYEQYF. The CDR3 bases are TGTGCCAGCAGCTCCCCGGGACAGGGTTACGAGCAGTACTTC.